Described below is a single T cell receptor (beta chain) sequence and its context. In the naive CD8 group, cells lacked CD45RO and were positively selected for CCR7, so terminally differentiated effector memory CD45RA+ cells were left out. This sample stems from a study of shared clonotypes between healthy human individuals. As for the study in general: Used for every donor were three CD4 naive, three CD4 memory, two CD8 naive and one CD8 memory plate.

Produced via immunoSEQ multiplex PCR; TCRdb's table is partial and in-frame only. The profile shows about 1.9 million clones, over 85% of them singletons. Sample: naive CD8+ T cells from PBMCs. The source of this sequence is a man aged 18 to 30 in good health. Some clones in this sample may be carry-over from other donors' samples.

The CDR3 loop reads CASSQGTSGRNTQYF. The CDR3 DNA reads as TGCGCCAGCAGCCAAGGAACTAGCGGGAGAAATACGCAGTATTTT. This chain joins TRBV4-1 and TRBJ2-3; TRBD2 matches 11 bases. The trim removed 1 base at V and 7 bases at J, leaving 4 bases unmatched. Germline CDR1 and CDR2: MGHRA and YSYEKL. The CDR3 totals 15 residues.